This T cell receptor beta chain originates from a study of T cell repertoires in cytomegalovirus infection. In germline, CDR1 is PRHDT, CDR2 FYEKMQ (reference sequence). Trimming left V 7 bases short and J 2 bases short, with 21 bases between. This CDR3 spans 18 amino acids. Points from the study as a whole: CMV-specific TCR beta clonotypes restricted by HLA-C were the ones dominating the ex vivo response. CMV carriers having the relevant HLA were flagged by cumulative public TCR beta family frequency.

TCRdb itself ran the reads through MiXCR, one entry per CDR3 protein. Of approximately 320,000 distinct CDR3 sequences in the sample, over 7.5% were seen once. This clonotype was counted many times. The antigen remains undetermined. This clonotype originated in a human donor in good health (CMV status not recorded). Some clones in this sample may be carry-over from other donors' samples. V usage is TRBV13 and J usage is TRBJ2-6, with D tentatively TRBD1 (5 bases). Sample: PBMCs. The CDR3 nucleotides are TGTGCCAGCACCTTTGCCCGGCAGGGATTGACTGGGGCCAACGTCCTGACTTTC. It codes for CASTFARQGLTGANVLTF.